The clone carrying this T cell receptor (beta chain) has a handful of counts. Its antigen is not known. Possible read error: a much larger clone is one base away. The data belong to a study of tumor-infiltrating lymphocytes in primary liver carcinoma. Study as a whole: Patients were both men and women, whose ages ran from 30 to 69 years.

Whole-study findings and limits: Bulk samples went unsorted, so CD4+ and CD8+ repertoires were not compared. Blood had a significantly lower top-250-clone fraction than tumors did (p = 0.039).

TCR beta cDNA was prepared out of approximately 470 ng total RNA by means of a constant-region primer. TCR beta libraries came from three nested multiplex PCR rounds using slightly modified ARM-PCR. The opening two PCR rounds, about 10 cycles each, paired TRBV1-TRBV30 forward primers with a C-beta reverse primer. TCRdb reanalysed the multiplex PCR reads using MiXCR and keeps one entry per CDR3 protein. The sample holds under 200,000 distinct CDR3 sequences, about 61% seen once. Germline assignment: CDR1 SQVTM and CDR2 ANQGSEA. The CDR3 runs to 13 residues. Between the trimmed V and J ends, which lost 3 bases and 4 bases, there was a span of 13 bases. Germline DNA was also extracted, while the blood RNA originated from unsorted whole blood. Patients showed chronic HBV infection and an absence of prior treatment.

Sequencing was carried out using peripheral blood. The chain combines TRBV29-1 with TRBJ2-7; D is perhaps TRBD1 (8 bases). The origin of this receptor is a woman aged 55 to 70 with primary liver carcinoma and hepatitis B virus infection. Here the CDR3 reads CSVEPQGGYEQYF. CDR3 bases: TGCAGCGTTGAGCCACAGGGGGGGTACGAGCAGTACTTC.